Following are 6 T cell receptor beta chains from one sample sequenced in a study of technical replicates of blood from a handful of donors. The protocol was immunoSEQ multiplex PCR, while the TCRdb copy is restricted to in-frame clones and leaves out a portion. The data show about 87,000 clones, around 93% seen once. Sequencing was carried out using T cells isolated from PBMCs. Receptor source: a human donor in good health.

The chain carries TRBV5-1 and TRBJ2-2, with a weak D call TRBD2 (6 bases). The CDR3 consists of 17 residues. Germline V gives CDR1 SGHRS, CDR2 YFSETQ. Trimming left V 4 bases short and J 5 bases short, with 21 bases between. CDR3 DNA: TGCGCCAGCAGCCAGGACCGTGAATGGGGGGTAACCGGGGAGCTGTTTTTT. Translating it yields CASSQDREWGVTGELFF.

The chain employs TRBV5-1 and TRBJ2-7, with TRBD1 identical over 10 bases. This CDR3 is 14 amino acids long. The germline V gene encodes CDR1 SGHRS and CDR2 YFSETQ. Unmatched junction bases numbered 7, after V lost 5 bases and J lost 5 bases. The CDR3: CASRGQGSSHEQYF. CDR3 bases: TGCGCCAGCAGGGGACAGGGGTCTAGCCACGAGCAGTACTTC.

CDR3 loop: CASSVGTSVLEQFF. CDR3 sequence (DNA): TGTGCCAGCAGCGTCGGGACTAGCGTGCTTGAGCAGTTCTTC. The genes are TRBV9 and TRBJ2-1, with 10 bases lining up with TRBD2. The ends lost 2 bases at V and 9 bases at J; junction bases unmatched: 5. Germline CDR1 reads SGDLS; CDR2 reads YYNGEE. CDR3 length equals 14 residues.

The chain carries TRBV2 and TRBJ2-7; D unresolved. The CDR3 consists of 12 residues. Germline values: CDR1 SNHLY, CDR2 FYNNEI. V lost 6 bases and J 6 bases, leaving 12 bases between the germline ends. The CDR3 region is CASRIGLGEQYF. CDR3 coding DNA: TGTGCCAGCAGGATAGGTCTAGGCGAGCAGTACTTC.

The chain couples TRBV28 to TRBJ1-2; 7 bases agree with TRBD1. V was pared by 10 bases and J by 4 bases, with 6 bases of the junction left unmatched. CDR1 and CDR2 (germline): MDHEN, SYDVKM. CDR3 length: 12 amino acids. CDR3: CAIDPGGYGYTF. CDR3 nucleotide sequence: TGTGCCATCGATCCAGGGGGCTATGGCTACACCTTC.

The V and J genes are TRBV27 and TRBJ1-1; D gene ambiguous. Germline-derived CDR1 and CDR2 are MNHEY and SMNVEV (reference sequence). V shed 3 bases and J shed 0 bases, with 14 bases lying between them. The CDR3 loop spans 16 amino acids. The CDR3 spells CASSFSYGELNTEAFF. In DNA form, the CDR3 reads TGTGCCAGCAGTTTTTCTTACGGAGAATTGAACACTGAAGCTTTCTTT.